This entry lists 21 T cell receptor beta chains sequenced from one sample in a study of T cell responses to AZD1222 COVID-19 vaccine. Assay: immunoSEQ multiplex PCR; the TCRdb copy retains only in-frame clones and omits some. The sample yields about 88,000 clones, around 86% seen once. Sequenced here: peripheral blood, sampled on day 0 of AZD1222 vaccination. These receptors all stem from an adult in good health.

The V call is TRBV14, the J call TRBJ2-2; TRBD2 matches 13 bases. V lost 5 bases and J lost 2; bases outside the gene matches: 11. The CDR3 sequence is 19 residues long. Germline CDR1 is SGHDN and CDR2 is FVKESK. CDR3 sequence (DNA): TGTGCCAGCAGCACTCAAGGACTAGCGGGAGTCTCTAACACCGGGGAGCTGTTTTTT. This translates into CASSTQGLAGVSNTGELFF.

This sequence joins TRBV4-3 and TRBJ2-3, with a tentative D call TRBD2 (5 bases). Trimming shortened V by 0 bases and J by 3 bases, and 10 bases separated the two germline ends. Germline V gene sequence: CDR1 LGHNA, CDR2 YSLEER. CDR3 size: 15 residues. The CDR3 nucleotides are TGCGCCAGCAGCCAAGATGAGGGCGAAACAGATACGCAGTATTTT. Translation: CASSQDEGETDTQYF.

This clone was observed a single time. The chain employs TRBV18 and TRBJ1-1, with a weak D call TRBD1 (6 bases). Germline CDR1 and CDR2: KGHSH and LQKENI. CDR3 size: 17 residues. V lost 3 bases, J lost 0 bases, and 17 bases lay in between. In nucleotides, the CDR3 is TGTGCCAGCTCACCGACTTACTGGACAGACCTGAACACTGAAGCTTTCTTT. Encoded protein: CASSPTYWTDLNTEAFF.

The chain recombines TRBV7-2 with TRBJ2-7; maybe TRBD2 (6 bases). The germline V gene has CDR1 SGHTA and CDR2 FQGNSA. The CDR3 contains 14 residues. V was cut by 4 bases and J by 3 bases, with 13 bases left in between. The CDR3 DNA is TGTGCCAGCAGCTCCTCCGCGGGGATCTACGAGCAGTACTTC. It specifies CASSSSAGIYEQYF.

The chain uses TRBV2 and TRBJ1-2; D gene ambiguous. This CDR3 has 14 amino acids. The germline gives CDR1 SNHLY, CDR2 FYNNEI. The V gene lost 3 bases and the J gene lost 4 bases, with 12 bases spanning the gap. The CDR3 sequence is CASSEGSGVYGYTF. CDR3 nucleotides: TGTGCCAGCAGTGAGGGATCCGGAGTCTATGGCTACACCTTC.

The chain combines TRBV11-2 with TRBJ2-7; D might be TRBD1 (5 bases). CDR1 and CDR2 (germline): SGHAT, FQNNGV. V lost 1 base, J lost 1 base, and 8 bases lay in between. The CDR3 has 14 amino acids. The DNA of the CDR3 is TGTGCCAGCAGCTTAGGGGGCGGATCCTACGAGCAGTACTTC. Encoded protein: CASSLGGGSYEQYF.

This rearrangement joins TRBV12-2 to TRBJ2-3; TRBD2, the table's D call, was not compared with the DNA. TRBV12-2 is deemed a pseudogene. CDR3 length: 18 amino acids. The CDR3 sequence is CASRLGTTSGKGADTQYF. The CDR3, as DNA: TGTGCAAGTCGCTTAGGAACAACTAGCGGGAAAGGGGCAGATACGCAGTATTTT.

The chain joins TRBV3-1 (or the pseudogene TRBV3-2) to TRBJ1-1; D unresolved. Looked up from germline, CDR1 is LGHDT and CDR2 is YNNKEL (reference sequence). This CDR3 comprises 14 residues. Trimming cost V 0 bases and J 0 bases, with 5 bases left between them. CDR3 amino acids: CASSQERMNTEAFF. The CDR3 region has the DNA TGTGCCAGCAGCCAAGAGAGAATGAACACTGAAGCTTTCTTT.

The sample holds one count of this clone. V and J are TRBV4-3 and TRBJ2-5; no clear D. Germline lookup yields CDR1 LGHNA and CDR2 YSLEER. Trimming took 0 bases from V and 3 from J, leaving 14 bases between them. The CDR3 length is 16 residues. This chain's CDR3 is CASSQDLGSTKETQYF. CDR3 bases: TGCGCCAGCAGCCAAGATTTAGGGTCAACGAAAGAGACCCAGTACTTC.

The chain uses TRBV5-1 and TRBJ1-3, with D tentatively TRBD1 (6 bases). Trimming shortened V by 0 bases and J by 9 bases, and 10 bases separated the two germline ends. The CDR3 length is 13 residues. Germline CDR1 reads SGHRS; CDR2 reads YFSETQ. CDR3: CASSLEGGSTIYF. CDR3 nucleotide sequence: TGCGCCAGCAGCTTGGAGGGGGGCAGCACCATATATTTT. The full variable domain, rest sourced from reference TRBV5-1 and TRBJ1-3, is KAGVTQTPRYLIKTRGQQVTLSCSPISGHRSVSWYQQTPGQGLQFLFEYFSETQRNKGNFPGRFSGRQFSNSRSEMNVSTLELGDSALYLCASSLEGGSTIYFGEGSWLTVV.

The genes are TRBV6-5 and TRBJ1-2, with 8 positions matching TRBD1. CDR3 length: 16 residues. The junction had 8 bases not matched to a gene; V was cut back by 2 bases and J by 3 bases. The germline V gene encodes CDR1 MNHEY and CDR2 SVGAGI. The CDR3 is CASSYETGVLDYGYTF. The CDR3 coding sequence is TGTGCCAGCAGTTACGAGACAGGGGTCCTGGACTATGGCTACACCTTC.

In its sample, this clone was seen once. J is TRBJ1-1 and V is TRBV29-1; D possibly corresponds to TRBD1 (5 bases). The CDR3 length is 13 residues. V lost 4 bases, J lost 1 base, and 10 bases lay in between. Germline assignment: CDR1 SQVTM and CDR2 ANQGSEA. This CDR3 reads CSVVGGKNTEAFF. CDR3 DNA sequence: TGCAGCGTTGTTGGGGGAAAGAACACTGAAGCTTTCTTT.

The V and J genes are TRBV12-3 or TRBV12-4 and TRBJ1-6; D gene ambiguous. Deletions cut 5 bases from V and 7 bases from J, with 9 bases between. This CDR3 has 13 amino acids. CDR3 protein: CASSELENSPLHF. For the CDR3, the DNA is TGTGCCAGCAGTGAGTTAGAGAATTCACCCCTCCACTTT.

The chain links TRBV19 to TRBJ1-3, with unresolved D. This CDR3 region has 15 residues. CDR1 is LNHDA, CDR2 SQIVND, per germline (reference sequence). V was cut by 8 bases and J by 0 bases, with 14 bases left in between. For the CDR3, the DNA is TGTGCCAGTTTACCGGGCGCCATCTCTGGAAACACCATATATTTT. Translating it yields CASLPGAISGNTIYF.

This chain uses TRBV6-5 with TRBJ1-4; 8 bases are a match to TRBD1. V dropped 4 bases and J dropped 0; count of bases not matched to a gene: 4. The length of the CDR3 is 16 residues. Germline CDR1 is MNHEY and CDR2 is SVGAGI. Here the CDR3 reads CASSSATGATNEKLFF. The CDR3 DNA follows: TGTGCCAGCAGTTCCGCGACAGGGGCAACTAATGAAAAACTGTTTTTT.

This chain joins TRBV7-8 and TRBJ2-1; D not certain. The V gene lost 1 base and the J gene lost 5 bases, with 9 bases spanning the gap. Germline V CDR1 and CDR2: SGHVS, FQNEAQ. The CDR3 covers 14 residues. CDR3 DNA sequence: TGTGCCAGCAGCTTAGGAACACTCGACAATGAGCAGTTCTTC. It translates to CASSLGTLDNEQFF.

The table lists this clone with a count of one. The chain joins TRBV6-5 to TRBJ2-7; D not certain. Germline lookup yields CDR1 MNHEY and CDR2 SVGAGI. Trimming removed 2 bases at V and 4 bases at J, with 9 bases between. This CDR3 has 13 residues. As DNA, the CDR3 is TGTGCCAGCAGTTACGAAGCTGGGTACGAGCAGTACTTC. Translated, it gives CASSYEAGYEQYF.

The V gene is TRBV2, the J gene TRBJ2-3; D might be TRBD1 (6 bases). The CDR3 has 13 residues. V was trimmed by 6 bases and J by 7 bases, leaving 14 bases between them. The V gene's germline CDR1 is SNHLY and CDR2 FYNNEI. As DNA, the CDR3 is TGTGCCAGCAGGGGGGACATTGCGAATACGCAGTATTTT. Protein: CASRGDIANTQYF. Based on the CDR3 plus reference TRBV2 and TRBJ2-3, the full variable domain is EPEVTQTPSHQVTQMGQEVILRCVPISNHLYFYWYRQILGQKVEFLVSFYNNEISEKSEIFDDQFSVERPDGSNFTLKIRSTKLEDSAMYFCASRGDIANTQYFGPGTRLTVL.

The chain recombines TRBV12-3 or TRBV12-4 with TRBJ2-1; D unclear. The CDR3 runs 12 residues. V gave up 6 bases and J gave up 10 bases, with 13 bases separating them. The CDR3 DNA reads TGTGCCAGCAGCCCTGGCAACGGAGAGCAGTTCTTC. Protein: CASSPGNGEQFF.

The table lists this clone with a count of one. The CDR3 coding sequence is TGTGCCAGCACCCTAGCGGGGGCCTCTCCCCAGTACTTC. Its protein product is CASTLAGASPQYF. This chain joins TRBV12-3 or TRBV12-4 and TRBJ2-5, with 10 bases aligning to TRBD2. V lost 7 bases and J lost 9; bases outside the gene matches: 8. This CDR3 comprises 13 residues.

V and J are TRBV10-3 and TRBJ1-1; D remains unclear. Germline V lookup: CDR1 ENHRY, CDR2 SYGVKD. The V end lost 4 bases, the J end lost 1 base, and 7 bases lay between the germline ends. The CDR3 has 13 amino acids. In nucleotides, the CDR3 is TGTGCCATCAGTGCCTACCAGAACACTGAAGCTTTCTTT. It specifies CAISAYQNTEAFF.